This T cell receptor (beta chain) was identified during a study of blood T cell repertoires in COVID-19. Method: immunoSEQ multiplex PCR; TCRdb's copy keeps in-frame clones and lacks some. The sample includes hundreds of thousands of clones, around 90% of them seen just once. The CDR3 sequence is 14 residues long. Germline V gene sequence: CDR1 LNHDA, CDR2 SQIVND (reference sequence). Germline trimming cut 7 bases from V and 5 bases from J; bases unmatched to any gene: 10. This chain joins TRBV19 and TRBJ1-1, with TRBD1 matching 7 bases. This clonotype was sampled from a woman under 30 with acute COVID-19. Sequenced sample: PBMCs or T cells enriched from blood (not recorded which). CDR3 coding DNA: TGTGCCAGTACCTCGACAGGGTTGGGAACTGAAGCTTTCTTT. Translating gives CASTSTGLGTEAFF.